This T cell receptor beta chain emerged from a study of spatial heterogeneity in lung cancer. Stated time point: sample taken at primary tumor resection. The study sequenced unsorted whole RNA from tumor, nontumor lung or frozen PBMC. The cohort: approximately 74 early-stage, untreated non-small cell lung cancer patients. This clonotype appeared a few times. Its antigen is currently unknown. Whole-study results and caveats: Expanded tumor TCRs that were ubiquitous appeared in blood more at resection than follow-up.

Unique molecular identifiers tagged every individual TCR cDNA molecule. A single record per CDR3 protein comes from TCRdb applying MiXCR to the 5' RACE reads. The sample lists some 50,000 distinct CDR3 sequences; 10% to 15% were seen once. Sequenced material: PBMCs, taken at surgery. The source of this sequence is a female donor with early-stage non-small cell lung cancer.

CDR3 DNA sequence: TGTGCCAGCTCACCCGGACAGGGGAGGCCTCTCCACTTT. Translating it yields CASSPGQGRPLHF. The chain has TRBV18 and TRBJ1-6, with TRBD1 identical over 9 bases. In germline, CDR1 is KGHSH, CDR2 LQKENI. V lost 3 bases, J lost 16 bases, and 7 bases stayed unmatched. The CDR3 extends over 13 amino acids.